Described below is a single TCR beta chain sequence and its context. The antigen is unknown. A much larger clone differs from this one at a single base, so this may be a read error. The germline gives CDR1 LGHNT, CDR2 FRNRAP. This CDR3 comprises 14 residues. iRepertoire HTBI primers and Arm-PCR of CDR3 regions built TCR beta libraries. TCRdb reprocessed the multiplex PCR reads with MiXCR, giving one entry per CDR3 protein. The sample consists of approximately 400,000 distinct CDR3 sequences, about 15% of them appearing once. Time point reported: newly diagnosed GD, antithyroid drugs for less than 3 months. The authors made the TCR library using RNA they extracted from PBMCs. This record belongs to a study of regulatory T cells in long-lasting Graves disease. At the level of the study: Newly diagnosed Graves' patients had under 3 months of antithyroid drugs. Study outcomes and limitations: Investigators studied peripheral blood only, not thyroid tissue. Persistent disease showed a preference for TRBV28, TRBJ1-2 and TRBJ2-5.

These same data were also listed under a study on T cells in Graves' hyperthyroidism and ophthalmopathy. In that study: Carried out on the TCR CDR3, a first-round RT-PCR used the HTBI primer set.

The clonotype comes from a woman aged 25 to 39 with Graves disease. This sequence joins TRBV12-5 and TRBJ1-2; 11 nucleotides align to TRBD1. The source was peripheral blood mononuclear cells (PBMCs), collected at new diagnosis, from a patient treated with antithyroid drugs. This CDR3 reads CVSGLGQGDGGYTF. As DNA, the CDR3 is TGTGTTAGTGGTTTGGGACAGGGGGACGGAGGCTACACCTTC. The whole variable domain, filled in from reference TRBV12-5 and TRBJ1-2, reads DARVTQTPRHKVTEMGQEVTMRCQPILGHNTVFWYRQTMMQGLELLAYFRNRAPLDDSGMPKDRFSAEMPDATLATLKIQPSEPRDSAVYFCVSGLGQGDGGYTFGSGTRLTVV.